These 4 T cell receptor beta chains were sequenced from one sample in a study of shared clonotypes between healthy human individuals. Repertoires were generated with immunoSEQ multiplex PCR, while TCRdb's copy carries only in-frame clones and drops some. The sample holds approximately 1.5 million clones; about 98% are singletons and the top ten take around 0.47%. The specimen sequenced was naive CD4+ T cells sorted from blood. The subset denotes: CD45RA+ positively selected. The receptors shown here come from a man aged 30-40 years in good health.

V usage is TRBV7-6 and J usage is TRBJ2-2, with TRBD2 matching over 8 bases. In germline, CDR1 is SGHVS, CDR2 FNYEAQ. V was pared by 4 bases and J by 5 bases, with 6 bases of the junction left unmatched. CDR3 length: 15 residues. In nucleotides, the CDR3 is TGTGCCAGCAGCTACCCGGGACTAGGTACCGGGGAGCTGTTTTTT. Its translation: CASSYPGLGTGELFF.

This chain connects TRBV29-1 to TRBJ2-3, with 7 bases matching TRBD2. The ends lost 6 bases at V and 1 base at J; junction bases unmatched: 7. Germline lookup yields CDR1 SQVTM and CDR2 ANQGSEA. The CDR3 loop spans 14 amino acids. The CDR3 loop reads CSVGRGGGTDTQYF. CDR3 DNA: TGCAGCGTAGGGCGGGGAGGGGGCACAGATACGCAGTATTTT.

The chain couples TRBV7-2 to TRBJ1-5, with unresolved D. CDR1 and CDR2 from the germline V gene are SGHTA and FQGNSA. The CDR3 is 15 amino acids. V lost 5 bases and J 1 base, leaving 12 bases between the germline ends. The CDR3 sequence: CASSPDGRSNQPQHF. CDR3 sequence (DNA): TGTGCCAGCAGCCCGGACGGGAGAAGCAATCAGCCCCAGCATTTT.

The chain links TRBV28 to TRBJ1-1; weak D call: TRBD1 (5 bases). CDR1 and CDR2 (germline): MDHEN, SYDVKM. The V gene lost 4 bases and the J gene lost 8 bases, with 14 bases spanning the gap. There are 13 residues in the CDR3. CDR3 loop: CASSSGGAREAFF. The CDR3 DNA reads as TGTGCCAGCAGTTCTGGCGGGGCTCGAGAAGCTTTCTTT. The complete variable domain, with remaining parts taken from reference TRBV28 and TRBJ1-1, reads DVKVTQSSRYLVKRTGEKVFLECVQDMDHENMFWYRQDPGLGLRLIYFSYDVKMKEKGDIPEGYSVSREKKERFSLILESASTNQTSMYLCASSSGGAREAFFGQGTRLTVV.